These T cell receptor beta chains were read from a single sample in a study of T cells after yellow fever vaccination. TCRdb used MiXCR to reprocess the 5' RACE reads, holding one entry per CDR3 protein. Here the sample spans over 250,000 distinct CDR3 sequences, 5.2% being singletons. Sequences were derived from CD4+ T cells sorted from PBMCs, sampled on the day of the yellow fever booster vaccination. The origin of the receptors is a young man who received the YFV17D yellow fever vaccine. Both conserved end residues are part of each CDR3. Clone sizes are given selectively: once, few, many, or a class where the clone is expanded.

. TRBJ2-5 TRBV11-2 CASSSLQGQETQYF
few TRBJ1-2 TRBV3-1 CASSGQGGYGYTF
. TRBJ1-1 TRBV2 CASRRDTYTEAFF
. TRBJ1-5 TRBV7-9 CASSLGGGEAQPQHF
. TRBJ1-3 TRBV20-1 CSASTQGGNTIYF
. TRBJ2-3 TRBV5-1 CASSFDGTSTDTQYF
. TRBJ2-7 TRBV27 CASSFRGSGVWEQYF
few TRBJ2-7 TRBV7-2 CASSLESGVYEQYF
. TRBJ2-6 TRBV10-3 CAISLGDRGSGANVLTF
. TRBJ2-3 TRBV7-2 CASSRSWGGGMEDTQYF